This T cell receptor (beta chain) appears in the sequencing data of a study of T cells in Graves' hyperthyroidism and ophthalmopathy. Notes on the study in general: Blood also contained most expanded thyroid clonotypes above 0.001.

Points on this clonotype: Its antigen is still unknown.

There were TCR beta CDR3 regions amplified from RNA transcripts. The HTBI primer set served for first-round RT-PCR of the TCR CDR3. In TCRdb, the multiplex PCR reads were re-called with MiXCR into one record per CDR3 protein. The sample consists of 400,000 or so distinct CDR3 sequences, 11% to 15% of them appearing once. With duration under 3 months, ophthalmopathy was active: Clinical Activity Score at least 3, NOSPECS at least 4. Diagnosing involved the use of clinical symptoms, serum thyroxine and TRAb, thyroid ultrasound and orbital computed tomography. From around 11 ml of fresh peripheral blood, PBMCs were isolated. This CDR3 has 15 residues. The V gene's germline CDR1 is SGHRS and CDR2 YFSETQ. V lost 4 bases and J lost 6, with 17 bases in between.

The V and J genes are TRBV5-1 and TRBJ2-1; D unclear. This sequence was found in a man in his forties or fifties with Graves' ophthalmopathy. The sequenced material came from blood. CDR3 region: CASSDLIRGGNEQFF. CDR3 nucleotide sequence: TGCGCCAGCAGCGACCTAATTCGAGGCGGCAATGAGCAGTTCTTC. Full variable domain (outside the CDR3, taken from reference TRBV5-1 and TRBJ2-1): KAGVTQTPRYLIKTRGQQVTLSCSPISGHRSVSWYQQTPGQGLQFLFEYFSETQRNKGNFPGRFSGRQFSNSRSEMNVSTLELGDSALYLCASSDLIRGGNEQFFGPGTRLTVL.